The rows below give T cell receptor beta chains drawn from one sample of a study of cytomegalovirus exposure and HLA in healthy donors. Only in-frame clones appear in the TCRdb table, and some are missing; sequencing was by immunoSEQ multiplex PCR. In the table there are fewer than 250,000 clones, 82% of which are singletons. Specimen: PBMCs. Source of these receptors: a man aged 40-50 years in good health and CMV-seropositive. Each CDR3 is given with its conserved first and last residue. The D gene is left open where the match is weak. Clone size is shown for a subset of rows, as once, few, many or a class of expanded clone.

>TRBJ2-2|TRBV5-4|NA|NA
TGTGCCAGCAGCTTTCTCTCGAACACCGGGGAGCTGTTTTTT
CASSFLSNTGELFF
>TRBJ2-5|TRBV19|once|TRBD1
TGTGCCAGTAGTATCAGGCAGGGGGCAAGGGAGACCCAGTACTTC
CASSIRQGARETQYF
>TRBJ2-5|TRBV20-1|once|NA
TGCAGTAGTAACTTTCAAGAGACCCAGTACTTC
CSSNFQETQYF
>TRBJ1-1|TRBV27|NA|NA
TGTGCCAGCAGTTTATCGTTGAGCACTGAAGCTTTCTTT
CASSLSLSTEAFF
>TRBJ1-1|TRBV2|NA|NA
TGTGCATCCGGCAGGGGATATGAGAACACTGAAGCTTTCTTT
CASGRGYENTEAFF
>TRBJ2-5|TRBV18|NA|TRBD1
TGTGCCAGCTCATTCGGACAGGAAGGAGAGACCCAGTACTTC
CASSFGQEGETQYF
>TRBJ2-2|TRBV9|once|TRBD2
TGTGCCAGCAGCGTCACCGGGACTAGCGGTTTGAACACCGGGGAGCTGTTTTTT
CASSVTGTSGLNTGELFF
>TRBJ2-2|TRBV6-6|NA|NA
TGTGCCAGCACCCCAGGAGCGGCCGGGGAGCTGTTTTTT
CASTPGAAGELFF
>TRBJ2-7|TRBV5-1|NA|NA
TGCGCCAGCAGCTTGGGTAGCGACTCCTACGAGCAGTACTTC
CASSLGSDSYEQYF
>TRBJ1-2|TRBV6-1|NA|NA
TGTGCCAGCAGTGCTGCGTCGTACAGGGTCATTGGGACCTATGGCTACACCTTC
CASSAASYRVIGTYGYTF
>TRBJ1-5|TRBV19|NA|NA
TGTGCCAGTACCTCCCTCCGGACAGTAGGACGGCCCCAGCATTTT
CASTSLRTVGRPQHF
>TRBJ2-7|TRBV7-2|NA|TRBD2
TGTGCCAGCAGCCTAGGAGCGGGAGAAAGAGGCTACGAGCAGTACTTC
CASSLGAGERGYEQYF
>TRBJ1-1|TRBV7-7|once|NA
TGTGCTAGCAGCTTAGACTTGAACACTGAAGCTTTCTTT
CASSLDLNTEAFF
>TRBJ1-2|TRBV7-6|NA|NA
TGTGCCAGCAGCTTATCGGGGGTTTTCGATGGCTACACCTTC
CASSLSGVFDGYTF
>TRBJ1-4|TRBV9|NA|TRBD1
TGTGCCAGCAGCGCCGGAGACAGGGTTGAAAAACTGTTTTTT
CASSAGDRVEKLFF
>TRBJ2-7|TRBV5-6|NA|NA
TGTGCCAGCAGCCTCCGAGGCCACCTGAGCTCCTACGAGCAGTACTTC
CASSLRGHLSSYEQYF
>TRBJ2-1|TRBV6-1|once|TRBD2
TGTGCCAGCAAGGGTAGCGGGTTCAATGAGCAGTTCTTC
CASKGSGFNEQFF
>TRBJ2-7|TRBV19|few|TRBD1
TGTGCCAGTACCCCGACAGGGGGTATTTACGAGCAGTACTTC
CASTPTGGIYEQYF
>TRBJ2-1|TRBV7-8|NA|NA
TGTGCCAGCAGCCCCAACCCGGGACATGACAATGAGCAGTTCTTC
CASSPNPGHDNEQFF
>TRBJ1-2|TRBV27|NA|NA
NA
CASSSSLGGGYGYTF
>TRBJ2-2|TRBV15|NA|TRBD2
TGTGCCACCAGCAGAGACCCTCGGCGGGAGCACACCGGGGAGCTGTTTTTT
CATSRDPRREHTGELFF
>TRBJ1-2|TRBV15|NA|TRBD1
TGTGCCACCAGCAGAGATCAGGCAGGGGGAGACGCTAACTATGGCTACACCTTC
CATSRDQAGGDANYGYTF
>TRBJ2-3|TRBV4-2|NA|TRBD1
TGTGCCAGCAGCCACGAACAGGGGGCTATCGGTGATACGCAGTATTTT
CASSHEQGAIGDTQYF
>TRBJ2-7|TRBV18|NA|NA
TGTGCCAGCTCACCCGCAGTCGGGGATTACTACGAGCAGTACTTC
CASSPAVGDYYEQYF
>TRBJ1-4|TRBV6-5|NA|TRBD1
TGTGCCAGCAGACGCCAGGGGGCGCGGCCCGAAAAACTGTTTTTT
CASRRQGARPEKLFF
>TRBJ2-3|TRBV27|few|NA
TGTGCCAGCAGTTCTAGAGAAACGGATACGCAGTATTTT
CASSSRETDTQYF
>TRBJ1-5|TRBV27|NA|NA
TGTGCCAGCAGTTTATCGACTCCCCCATTTCAGCCCCAGCATTTT
CASSLSTPPFQPQHF
>TRBJ2-1|TRBV27|NA|NA
TGTGCCAGCAAGGCAGCGGATTTCTACAATGAGCAGTTCTTC
CASKAADFYNEQFF
>TRBJ1-3|TRBV6-1|NA|NA
TGTGCCAGCAGTGAAGTTAGCTCTGGAAACACCATATATTTT
CASSEVSSGNTIYF
>TRBJ1-5|TRBV7-9|NA|NA
TGTGCCAGCAGCTTAGCGCTAGGTTTGGTCGATCAGCCCCAGCATTTT
CASSLALGLVDQPQHF
>TRBJ2-7|TRBV27|NA|NA
TGTGCCAGCAGTTTAACGGCGAGCGTCCCCTACGAGCAGTACTTC
CASSLTASVPYEQYF
>TRBJ1-4|TRBV6-6|NA|NA
TGTGCCAGTCTAAGGGGCGGTGGACTGTTTTTT
CASLRGGGLFF
>TRBJ2-1|TRBV7-8|NA|TRBD2
TGTGCCAGCAGCTTAGAGAGGGTAGCGGGAAAGTCCTACAATGAGCAGTTCTTC
CASSLERVAGKSYNEQFF
>TRBJ2-5|TRBV5-1|NA|TRBD1
TGCGCCAGCAGCTACATTGAGGGGGCAGGAGAGACCCAGTACTTC
CASSYIEGAGETQYF
>TRBJ2-1|TRBV6-5|NA|TRBD1
TGTGCCAGCAGTTCCAGGGGGCACCGCAATGAGCAGTTCTTC
CASSSRGHRNEQFF
>TRBJ1-2|TRBV2|NA|NA
TGTGCCAGCAGGCGGGGGGTTCGCGATGGCTACACCTTC
CASRRGVRDGYTF
>TRBJ2-3|TRBV15|once|TRBD2
TGTGCCACCAGCAGAGCCCTTTGGACTAGCGGGAGAGCAGATACGCAGTATTTT
CATSRALWTSGRADTQYF
>TRBJ2-2|TRBV4-1|NA|NA
TGCGCCAGCACCCCGGCGAACACCGGGGAGCTGTTTTTT
CASTPANTGELFF
>TRBJ1-1|TRBV2|NA|TRBD1
TGTGCCAACCTCCAGGGGGCCGAACCCGGGGGTACTGAAGCTTTCTTT
CANLQGAEPGGTEAFF
>TRBJ1-1|TRBV6-5|NA|TRBD1
TGTGCCAGCAGTTACGAGAGGACAGGCGTGAACACTGAAGCTTTCTTT
CASSYERTGVNTEAFF
>TRBJ2-2|TRBV6-5|NA|NA
TGTGCCAGCAGCAAACTAGGGAACACCGGGGAGCTGTTTTTT
CASSKLGNTGELFF
>TRBJ1-4|TRBV14|NA|NA
TGTGCCAGCAGCCAAGACCTAACAGAGAAAACTGAAAAACTGTTTTTT
CASSQDLTEKTEKLFF
>TRBJ1-2|TRBV29-1|NA|NA
TGCAGCGTTGGCCCTTTCAAGGGGGATCAGGGCTACACCTTC
CSVGPFKGDQGYTF
>TRBJ2-1|TRBV11-3|few|NA
TGTGCCAGCAGCCCAGACACAGCCTCCTACAATGAGCAGTTCTTC
CASSPDTASYNEQFF
>TRBJ2-3|TRBV5-1|NA|TRBD2
TGCGCCAGCAGCTTAGCGGGAGGTCTCACAGATACGCAGTATTTT
CASSLAGGLTDTQYF
>TRBJ2-3|TRBV18|NA|NA
TGTGCCAGCTCAGGTTTAGCTCCCGGAAGCACAGATACGCAGTATTTT
CASSGLAPGSTDTQYF
>TRBJ2-7|TRBV14|NA|NA
TGTGCCAGCGCCAGCGCCCATTCCTCCTACGAGCAGTACTTC
CASASAHSSYEQYF
>TRBJ1-2|TRBV5-1|NA|NA
TGCGCCAGCAGCTTTAAAGGGGGTGGCTACACCTTC
CASSFKGGGYTF
>TRBJ1-2|TRBV10-2|NA|NA
TGCGCCAGCAACGGAGGGGAGTCCTATGGCTACACCTTC
CASNGGESYGYTF
>TRBJ2-7|TRBV7-9|NA|NA
TGTGCCAGCAGCCTCAGGGACACCGCGCCCTACGAGCAGTACTTC
CASSLRDTAPYEQYF
>TRBJ2-7|TRBV30|few|TRBD1
TGTGCCTGGATCGGACAGGGGAGCGTTAGCGAGCAGTACTTC
CAWIGQGSVSEQYF
>TRBJ1-1|TRBV5-1|NA|NA
TGCGCCAGCAGCTTCTGGGGCAGCACTGAAGCTTTCTTT
CASSFWGSTEAFF